Listed below are T cell receptor beta chains from one sample, sequenced in a study of T cells in Graves' hyperthyroidism and ophthalmopathy. TCRdb re-analysed the multiplex PCR reads in MiXCR, keeping a single row per CDR3 protein. Of about 360,000 distinct CDR3 sequences in the sample, approximately 12% were seen once. Sequenced sample: blood. The receptors stem from a man aged 25 to 45 with Graves' hyperthyroidism that later progressed to Graves' ophthalmopathy. Each CDR3 is given with its conserved first and last residue. D genes are given only for firm matches. The size of a clone is reported for some rows only, either as once, few or many, or as a class for expanded clones.

>TRBV19|few|TRBJ1-1|TRBD1
CASSTSGGPFF
TGTGCCAGTAGTACCTCAGGGGGTCCTTTCTTT
>TRBV4-1|many|TRBJ1-2|-
CASSQAQGNYGYTF
TGCGCCAGCAGCCAAGCGCAGGGTAACTATGGCTACACCTTC
>TRBV15|few|TRBJ2-3|-
CATSTETPGRGSDTQYF
TGTGCCACCAGCACCGAAACTCCGGGACGGGGGTCAGATACGCAGTATTTT
>TRBV27|many|TRBJ2-1|TRBD2
CASSPSGLARYNEQFF
TGTGCCAGCAGTCCATCGGGACTAGCGCGTTACAATGAGCAGTTCTTC
>TRBV27|-|TRBJ2-2|-
CASSAQLTGELFF
TGTGCCAGCAGTGCCCAGTTGACCGGGGAGCTGTTTTTT
>TRBV20-1|many|TRBJ1-1|-
CSAREAWTDTEAFF
TGCAGTGCTAGAGAAGCGTGGACAGACACTGAAGCTTTCTTT
>TRBV11-2|-|TRBJ1-6|-
CASSLIEGGSPLHF
TGTGCCAGCAGCTTAATTGAAGGCGGTTCACCCCTCCACTTT
>TRBV7-2|many|TRBJ2-2|-
CASRLGGTGELFF
TGTGCCAGCAGGCTAGGGGGGACCGGGGAGCTGTTTTTT
>TRBV7-3|many|TRBJ2-3|-
CASSRAVRRGPADTQYF
TGTGCCAGCAGCCGCGCGGTTAGGCGGGGGCCAGCAGATACGCAGTATTTT
>TRBV20-1|few|TRBJ2-1|-
CSAREGGHTYNEQFF
TGCAGTGCTAGGGAGGGGGGGCACACCTACAATGAGCAGTTCTTC
>TRBV7-2|-|TRBJ1-2|TRBD1
CASSSGTGGYGYTF
TGTGCCAGCAGCTCCGGGACAGGGGGCTATGGCTACACCTTC
>TRBV7-6|few|TRBJ1-1|-
CASSPVGGITEAFF
TGTGCCAGCAGCCCAGTCGGGGGCATCACTGAAGCTTTCTTT
>TRBV11-2|-|TRBJ1-4|-
CASSLEGSGNEKLFF
TGTGCCAGCAGCTTAGAAGGGTCTGGGAACGAAAAACTGTTTTTT
>TRBV27|few|TRBJ2-7|TRBD2
CASSLGGVTDGEQYF
TGTGCCAGCAGTTTGGGGGGGGTTACCGACGGCGAGCAGTACTTC
>TRBV5-1|-|TRBJ2-2|TRBD1
CASSLAPTGTDYTGELFF
TGCGCCAGCAGCTTGGCTCCAACCGGGACAGATTACACCGGGGAGCTGTTTTTT
>TRBV20-1|many|TRBJ2-7|TRBD1
CSAYRDRVTYEQYF
TGCAGTGCTTACCGGGACAGGGTAACCTACGAGCAGTACTTC
>TRBV29-1|-|TRBJ1-3|TRBD1
CSAGQDYSGNTIYF
TGCAGCGCCGGACAGGATTACTCTGGAAACACCATATATTTT
>TRBV7-9|-|TRBJ1-2|-
CASSLARTADYGYTF
TGTGCCAGCAGCTTAGCGCGCACAGCAGACTATGGCTACACCTTC
>TRBV12-3/TRBV12-4|-|TRBJ2-7|TRBD1
CASRPRVDRVVYEQYF
TGTGCCAGCAGACCTCGGGTGGACAGGGTCGTCTACGAGCAGTACTTC
>TRBV18|few|TRBJ1-1|TRBD1
CASSPGQGSITEAFF
TGTGCCAGCTCACCTGGACAGGGATCGATCACTGAAGCTTTCTTT
>TRBV19|-|TRBJ1-1|TRBD1
CASRNPGQKDTEAFF
TGTGCCAGTAGGAATCCGGGACAGAAAGACACTGAAGCTTTCTTT
>TRBV9|many|TRBJ1-4|-
CASSVATNEKLFF
TGTGCCAGCAGCGTAGCTACTAATGAAAAACTGTTTTTT
>TRBV7-9|many|TRBJ2-2|-
CASSLSFAGELFF
TGTGCCAGCAGCTTATCTTTCGCCGGGGAGCTGTTTTTT
>TRBV6-5|-|TRBJ1-1|TRBD1
CASSYSQTGDTEAFF
TGTGCCAGCAGTTACTCACAGACAGGGGACACTGAAGCTTTCTTT
>TRBV12-3/TRBV12-4|-|TRBJ2-4|-
CASSLRGEDIQYF
TGTGCCAGCAGTTTAAGGGGTGAGGACATTCAGTACTTC
>TRBV30|few|TRBJ1-4|-
CAWRAGEKLFF
TGTGCCTGGAGAGCCGGTGAAAAACTGTTTTTT
>TRBV12-3/TRBV12-4|-|TRBJ2-3|-
CAGSFGTDTQYF
TGTGCCGGCAGTTTCGGGACCGATACGCAGTATTTT
>TRBV7-2|many|TRBJ2-3|TRBD2
CASSAHSGGADTQYF
TGTGCCAGCAGCGCCCATAGCGGGGGGGCAGATACGCAGTATTTT
>TRBV6-1|many|TRBJ2-5|TRBD2
CASSELSGGHQETQYF
TGTGCCAGCAGTGAACTAAGCGGGGGCCACCAAGAGACCCAGTACTTC
>TRBV19|-|TRBJ2-3|TRBD2
CASRGTSGGPDTQYF
TGTGCCAGTAGAGGGACTAGCGGGGGCCCAGATACGCAGTATTTT
>TRBV13|-|TRBJ2-1|-
CASSQQGWNEQFF
TGTGCCAGCAGCCAACAGGGCTGGAATGAGCAGTTCTTC
>TRBV4-1|-|TRBJ1-4|-
CASSRTDRALFF
TGCGCCAGCAGCCGGACGGACAGAGCCCTGTTTTTT
>TRBV5-1|-|TRBJ1-3|-
CASRAGASSGNTIYF
TGCGCCAGCAGGGCAGGCGCTTCCTCTGGAAACACCATATATTTT
>TRBV20-1|few|TRBJ2-2|-
CSVDGPNTGELFF
TGCAGTGTGGACGGGCCGAACACCGGGGAGCTGTTTTTT
>TRBV19|few|TRBJ1-5|-
CASNPDRNYNQPQHF
TGTGCCAGTAATCCTGACAGGAACTACAATCAGCCCCAGCATTTT
>TRBV6-1|many|TRBJ2-7|-
CASSPGDGFYEQYF
TGTGCCAGCAGTCCGGGGGACGGGTTCTACGAGCAGTACTTC
>TRBV11-3|many|TRBJ2-7|-
CASSQERFGEQYF
TGTGCCAGCAGCCAAGAGCGATTTGGGGAGCAGTACTTC
>TRBV19|many|TRBJ1-1|-
CASSGRAEAFF
TGTGCCAGTTCGGGGCGTGCTGAAGCTTTCTTT
>TRBV27|-|TRBJ2-7|-
CASSLPGDKQYF
TGTGCCAGCAGTCTCCCAGGGGATAAGCAGTACTTC
>TRBV25-1|-|TRBJ1-2|-
CASNTLGGPTNYGYTF
TGTGCCAGCAACACCCTCGGGGGGCCGACTAACTATGGCTACACCTTC
>TRBV6-1|-|TRBJ2-5|TRBD1
CASSTGTGRETQYF
TGTGCCAGCAGTACCGGGACAGGGAGGGAGACCCAGTACTTC
>TRBV28|few|TRBJ2-3|-
CASRALGGHTQYF
TGTGCCAGCAGAGCTCTGGGGGGCCATACGCAGTATTTT
>TRBV28|many|TRBJ2-1|TRBD1
CASSPRTGGNEQFF
TGTGCCAGCAGTCCCCGGACAGGGGGAAATGAGCAGTTCTTC
>TRBV12-3/TRBV12-4|-|TRBJ2-3|-
CASSLAGGRGTQYF
TGTGCCAGCAGTTTAGCGGGGGGGCGGGGTACGCAGTATTTT
>TRBV13|many|TRBJ1-3|-
CASGGSSSGNTIYF
TGTGCCAGCGGCGGGAGCTCATCTGGAAACACCATATATTTT